Listed below are T cell receptor beta chains from one sample, sequenced in a study of shared clonotypes between healthy human individuals. TCRdb's table, derived via immunoSEQ multiplex PCR, lists solely in-frame clones and lacks some. The data show 800,000 to 1,200,000 clones, with around 78% seen just once and more than 0.5% held by the top ten. The sample taken for sequencing was memory CD4+ T cells from PBMCs. The receptors shown here come from a man in his late teens or twenties in good health. Some clones in this sample may be carry-over from other donors' samples. The CDR3 runs from the conserved cysteine through the conserved F or W. The D gene is left open where the match is weak. Clone size is given for some rows only: seen once, a few or many times, or a class if the clone is expanded.

>TRBV30|TRBJ2-1|.|.
CAWSEWNEQFF
TGTGCCTGGAGTGAGTGGAATGAGCAGTTCTTC
>TRBV15|TRBJ2-1|.|.
CAIGAGSYNEQFF
TGTGCCATAGGGGCGGGATCCTACAATGAGCAGTTCTTC
>TRBV10-3|TRBJ2-6|.|.
CAISTTVSGANVLTF
TGTGCCATCAGCACCACGGTCTCTGGGGCCAACGTCCTGACTTTC
>TRBV4-1|TRBJ2-1|TRBD1|.
CASSQARDRGQFF
TGCGCCAGCAGTCAAGCCCGGGACAGGGGCCAGTTCTTC
>TRBV4-2|TRBJ2-2|.|.
CASSRGSGNTGELFF
TGTGCCAGCAGCCGGGGTAGCGGAAACACCGGGGAGCTGTTTTTT
>TRBV7-3|TRBJ2-3|.|.
CASSLTAADTQYF
TGTGCCAGCAGCTTAACTGCGGCAGATACGCAGTATTTT
>TRBV13|TRBJ2-5|.|.
CASSLGGQETQYF
TGTGCCAGCAGCTTGGGGGGCCAAGAGACCCAGTACTTC
>TRBV27|TRBJ1-1|.|.
CASSLYNREGSVRNTEAFF
TGTGCCAGCAGTTTATACAACAGGGAAGGGTCGGTGCGGAACACTGAAGCTTTCTTT
>TRBV21-1|TRBJ1-1|.|.
CASSKGPGQGRGCNTEAFF
TGTGCCAGCAGCAAAGGCCCCGGACAGGGGCGCGGATGCAACACTGAAGCTTTCTTT
>TRBV7-2|TRBJ1-2|TRBD1|.
CASSSDQGGDANYGYTF
TGTGCCAGCAGCTCTGATCAGGGGGGGGATGCTAACTATGGCTACACCTTC
>TRBV27|TRBJ1-5|.|few
CASSLKVGGGTVGQPQHF
TGTGCCAGCAGTTTAAAGGTTGGGGGTGGGACCGTGGGCCAGCCCCAGCATTTT
>TRBV2|TRBJ1-5|TRBD1|many
CASRERGLNQPQHF
TGTGCCAGCAGGGAAAGGGGGCTAAATCAGCCCCAGCATTTT
>TRBV6-1|TRBJ2-3|.|.
CASSPRGKSTDTQYF
TGTGCCAGCAGTCCCCGCGGGAAGAGCACAGATACGCAGTATTTT
>TRBV14|TRBJ1-3|.|few
CASSRTQGWFGNTIYF
TGTGCCAGCAGCCGCACACAGGGCTGGTTTGGAAACACCATATATTTT
>TRBV5-1|TRBJ2-1|TRBD2|.
CASSVLAGGNYNEQFF
TGCGCCAGCAGCGTACTAGCGGGAGGGAACTACAATGAGCAGTTCTTC
>TRBV21-1|TRBJ2-3|.|.
CASSLRDRAWDTQYF
TGTGCCAGCAGCCTAAGGGACAGGGCTTGGGATACGCAGTATTTT
>TRBV18|TRBJ2-2|.|few
CASSPQGAGELFF
TGTGCCAGCTCACCACAGGGGGCCGGGGAGCTGTTTTTT
>TRBV10-3|TRBJ2-3|TRBD2|.
CAITGGRVLAGESDTQYF
TGTGCCATCACAGGGGGCCGGGTCCTAGCGGGAGAGTCAGATACGCAGTATTTT
>TRBV5-1|TRBJ1-2|TRBD1|.
CASSLAASGGGYTF
TGCGCCAGCAGCTTGGCCGCGTCAGGGGGCGGCTACACCTTC
>TRBV7-8|TRBJ1-4|.|.
CASSPGRKNEKLFF
TGTGCCAGCAGCCCGGGACGGAAGAATGAAAAACTGTTTTTT
>TRBV5-1|TRBJ1-3|.|.
CASRPVAGGNTIYF
TGCGCCAGCAGACCGGTGGCAGGGGGAAACACCATATATTTT
>TRBV14|TRBJ1-3|.|few
CASSQKTRGSGNTIYF
TGTGCCAGCAGCCAGAAAACCCGGGGATCTGGAAACACCATATATTTT
>TRBV25-1|TRBJ1-4|TRBD1|.
CASSDSGTGGEKLFF
TGTGCCAGCAGTGATTCCGGGACAGGAGGTGAAAAACTGTTTTTT
>TRBV11-2|TRBJ1-1|.|.
CASSLYTEAFF
TGTGCCAGCAGCTTATACACTGAAGCTTTCTTT
>TRBV28|TRBJ2-5|TRBD2|.
CASSLGVAGGETQYF
TGTGCCAGCAGTTTAGGGGTGGCGGGAGGAGAGACCCAGTACTTC
>TRBV5-4|TRBJ1-1|TRBD1|.
CASSPRDRANTEAFF
TGTGCCAGCAGCCCGAGGGACAGGGCGAACACTGAAGCTTTCTTT
>TRBV7-9|TRBJ2-4|.|once
CASSPPPGNIQYF
TGTGCCAGCAGCCCACCTCCAGGGAACATTCAGTACTTC
>TRBV6-4|TRBJ1-2|.|once
CASNWDHGNYGYTF
TGTGCCAGCAATTGGGACCATGGGAACTATGGCTACACCTTC
>TRBV20-1|TRBJ1-5|.|.
CSARVRETQHF
TGCAGTGCTAGAGTCCGTGAGACCCAGCATTTT
>TRBV7-3|TRBJ2-3|.|.
CASRPSGRPTDTQYF
TGTGCCAGCAGGCCCTCCGGTCGACCCACAGATACGCAGTATTTT
>TRBV7-2|TRBJ1-2|TRBD1|.
CASSPLIGTGGHSNYGYTF
TGTGCCAGCAGCCCTTTGATAGGGACAGGGGGACATTCTAACTATGGCTACACCTTC
>TRBV28|TRBJ2-2|.|.
CASRTQGNTGELFF
TGTGCCAGCAGAACACAGGGGAACACCGGGGAGCTGTTTTTT
>TRBV11-2|TRBJ2-1|.|.
CASSSSSQYNEQFF
TGTGCCAGCAGCTCCTCATCCCAATACAATGAGCAGTTCTTC